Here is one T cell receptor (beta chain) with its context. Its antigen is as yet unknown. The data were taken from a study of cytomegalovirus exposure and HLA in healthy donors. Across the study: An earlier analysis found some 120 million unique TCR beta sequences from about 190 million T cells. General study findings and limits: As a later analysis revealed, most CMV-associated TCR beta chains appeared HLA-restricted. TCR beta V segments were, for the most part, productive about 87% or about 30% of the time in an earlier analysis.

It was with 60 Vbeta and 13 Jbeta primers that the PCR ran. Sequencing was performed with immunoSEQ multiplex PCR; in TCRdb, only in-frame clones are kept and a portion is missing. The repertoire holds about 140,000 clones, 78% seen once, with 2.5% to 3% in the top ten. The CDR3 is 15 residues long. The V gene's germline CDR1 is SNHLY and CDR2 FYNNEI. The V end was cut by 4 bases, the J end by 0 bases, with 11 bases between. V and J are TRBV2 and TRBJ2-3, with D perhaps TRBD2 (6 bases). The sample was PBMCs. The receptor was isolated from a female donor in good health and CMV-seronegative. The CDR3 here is CASSVGGISTDTQYF. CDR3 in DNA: TGTGCCAGCAGTGTCGGAGGGATTAGCACAGATACGCAGTATTTT.